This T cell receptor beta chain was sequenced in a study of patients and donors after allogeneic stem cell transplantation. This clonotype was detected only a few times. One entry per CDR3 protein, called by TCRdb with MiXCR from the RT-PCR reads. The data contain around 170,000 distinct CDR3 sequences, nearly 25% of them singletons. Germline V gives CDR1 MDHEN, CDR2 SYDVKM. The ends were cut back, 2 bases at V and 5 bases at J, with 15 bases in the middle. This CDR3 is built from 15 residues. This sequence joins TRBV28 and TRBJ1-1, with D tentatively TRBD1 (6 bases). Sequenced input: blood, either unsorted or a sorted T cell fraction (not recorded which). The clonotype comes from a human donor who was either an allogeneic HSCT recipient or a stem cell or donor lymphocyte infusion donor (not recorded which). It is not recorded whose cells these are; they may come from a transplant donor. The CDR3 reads CASSLPLWGATEAFF. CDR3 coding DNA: TGTGCCAGCAGTTTACCCCTTTGGGGGGCAACTGAAGCTTTCTTT.